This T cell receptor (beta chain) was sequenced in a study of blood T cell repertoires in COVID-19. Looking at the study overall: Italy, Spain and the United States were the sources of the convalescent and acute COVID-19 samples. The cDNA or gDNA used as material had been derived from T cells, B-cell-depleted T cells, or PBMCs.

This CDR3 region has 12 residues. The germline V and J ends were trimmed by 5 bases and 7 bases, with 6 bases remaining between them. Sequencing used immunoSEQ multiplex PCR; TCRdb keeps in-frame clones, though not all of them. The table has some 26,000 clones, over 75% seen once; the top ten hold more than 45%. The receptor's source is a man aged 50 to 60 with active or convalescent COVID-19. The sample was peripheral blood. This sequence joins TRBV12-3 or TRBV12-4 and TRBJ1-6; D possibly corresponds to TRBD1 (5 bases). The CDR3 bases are TGTGCCAGCAGTACAGGCAATTCACCCCTCCACTTT. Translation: CASSTGNSPLHF.